This TCR beta chain was obtained from a study of cytomegalovirus exposure and HLA in healthy donors. At the level of the study: The same platform was used for the 90 to 150 validation repertoires as for the approximately 610 first-cohort repertoires, as reported in a later analysis. Overall study findings and caveats: According to the study, about 180 TCR beta chains were cytomegalovirus-associated. A subsequent analysis found that TCR clusters from the first cohort also tended to co-occur in the 120 or so validation repertoires, with around 94% of cluster scores above 0.

This clone was seen more than once but under ten times. What it recognizes is unknown. Sequencing was performed with immunoSEQ multiplex PCR; in TCRdb, only in-frame clones are kept and a portion is missing. This table has 300,000 to 350,000 clones, 88% appearing once. This CDR3 has 16 residues. J was trimmed by 2 bases and V by 0 bases; bases with no gene match: 7. Germline CDR1 is MGHRA and CDR2 is YSYEKL. V gene TRBV4-1 combines with J gene TRBJ2-7; TRBD1 aligns across 7 bases. Input material: PBMCs. The receptor was derived from a man aged 25-40 years in good health and CMV-seronegative. CDR3 residues: CASSQDWKGATYEQYF. The DNA of the CDR3 is TGCGCCAGCAGCCAAGATTGGAAGGGGGCGACCTACGAGCAGTACTTC.